Shown below are 30 T cell receptor beta chains from a single sample sequenced in a study of metastatic and nonmetastatic thyroid tumors. TCRdb recomputed clones from the PCR reads via MiXCR. Among 5,500 to 7,000 clones listed, around 30% were seen once. Prior to thyroid surgery, none of the patients had received any treatment. The sample consisted of adjacent normal tissue. The receptors were gathered from a female donor with papillary thyroid cancer or a benign thyroid nodule (not recorded which). Some clones in this sample may be carry-over from other donors' samples.

In the case of this clone: The conserved phenylalanine or tryptophan normally closing the CDR3 is absent here, so this likely arose from a read error. V gene TRBV19 combines with J gene TRBJ2-2, with unresolved D. V was clipped by 11 bases and J by 4 bases, with 14 bases between them. The germline gives CDR1 LNHDA, CDR2 SQIVND (reference sequence). CDR3 length: 13 amino acids. DNA of the CDR3: TGTGCCCTCACATCAGGTAGCACCGGGGAGCTGTTTAAT. Amino acid sequence: CALTSGSTGELFN.

This clone came up many times. The CDR3 protein is CASSIPHRASQGYNEQFF. CDR3 DNA sequence: TGTGCCAGTAGTATTCCCCACAGGGCCTCACAGGGCTACAATGAGCAGTTCTTC. The chain combines TRBV19 with TRBJ2-1, with D maybe TRBD1 (6 bases). V lost 3 bases and J 3 bases, leaving 21 bases between the germline ends. The CDR3 length is 18 residues. The germline V gene has CDR1 LNHDA and CDR2 SQIVND (reference sequence).

About this clone itself: One end of the junction is discordant with germline, which a read error may explain. CDR3 residues: CARSLEGASYEHYF. DNA of the CDR3: TGCGCCAGGAGCTTGGAGGGAGCTTCCTACGAGCACTACTTC. This chain uses TRBV5-1 with TRBJ2-7, with D tentatively TRBD2 (6 bases). CDR3 length equals 14 residues. The germline V gene encodes CDR1 SGHRS and CDR2 YFSETQ. The whole variable domain, remainder taken from reference TRBV5-1 and TRBJ2-7, is KAGVTQTPRYLIKTRGQQVTLSCSPISGHRSVSWYQQTPGQGLQFLFEYFSETQRNKGNFPGRFSGRQFSNSRSEMNVSTLELGDSALYLCARSLEGASYEHYFGPGTRLTVT.

Only a few counts were recorded for this clone. The gene calls are TRBV12-5 and TRBJ1-2; 9 bases line up with TRBD1. This CDR3 has 16 amino acids. Trimming took 6 bases from V and 7 from J; bases not matched to a gene: 15. Germline V lookup: CDR1 LGHNT, CDR2 FRNRAP. The CDR3 sequence: CASGNIVIGTGSGYTF. CDR3 nucleotides: TGTGCTAGTGGAAATATCGTTATAGGGACAGGGTCTGGCTACACCTTC.

By its share, this clone is medium-sized. This chain uses TRBV6-1 with TRBJ2-5, with D perhaps assigned TRBD1 or TRBD2 (5 bases each). V was shortened by 6 bases and J by 5 bases, with 19 bases between the two germline ends. The CDR3 totals 15 residues. In germline, CDR1 is MNHNS, CDR2 SASEGT. CDR3 bases: TGTGCCAGCAGATCAACTAGAGGGGTCGGGGAGACCCAGTACTTC. Translation gives CASRSTRGVGETQYF.

V is TRBV7-9 and J is TRBJ1-4; 8 nucleotides agree with TRBD1. The CDR3 runs 14 residues. CDR1 and CDR2 (germline): SEHNR, FQNEAQ (reference sequence). Trimming removed 5 bases from V and 11 bases from J; junction bases left unmatched: 10. CDR3 sequence: CASSPGQAAGKLFF. CDR3 bases: TGTGCCAGCAGCCCGGGACAGGCGGCGGGCAAACTGTTTTTT.

This clone is large (0.1 to 1%) by share. The chain couples TRBV6-2 or TRBV6-3 to TRBJ1-2, with TRBD1 matching over 7 bases. The germline V gene encodes CDR1 MNHEY and CDR2 SVGEGT. The junction had 9 bases not matched to a gene; V was cut back by 8 bases and J by 3 bases. CDR3 size: 14 residues. The CDR3 DNA follows: TGTGCCAGCTCATATTGGGACAGTGACTATGGCTACACCTTC. Its translation is CASSYWDSDYGYTF.

Judged by abundance, this clone is medium-sized. The chain joins TRBV18 to TRBJ2-3, with D possibly being TRBD1 (6 bases). Looked up from germline, CDR1 is KGHSH and CDR2 is LQKENI. The CDR3 has 15 residues. V was pared by 3 bases and J by 4 bases, with 14 bases between. The CDR3: CASSPREQGPDTQYF. DNA for the CDR3: TGTGCCAGCTCACCGCGAGAACAGGGCCCAGATACGCAGTATTTT. The variable domain in full, with the rest retrieved from reference TRBV18 and TRBJ2-3, is NAGVMQNPRHLVRRRGQEARLRCSPMKGHSHVYWYRQLPEEGLKFMVYLQKENIIDESGMPKERFSAEFPKEGPSILRIQQVVRGDSAAYFCASSPREQGPDTQYFGPGTRLTVL.

V usage is TRBV24-1 and J usage is TRBJ2-1; perhaps TRBD2 as D (5 bases). Germline CDR1 and CDR2: KGHDR and SFDVKD. Trimming took 9 bases from V and 14 from J, leaving 19 bases between them. The CDR3 is made up of 12 amino acids. CDR3 nucleotide sequence: TGTGCCACCGCCCGTCACGAGGGCATTGAGTTCTTC. Translated: CATARHEGIEFF.

This clone is labeled medium-sized. The V gene is TRBV7-3, the J gene TRBJ2-1; a possible D gene is TRBD1 (6 bases). This CDR3 spans 15 amino acids. V was cut by 3 bases and J by 5 bases, with 14 bases left in between. The germline gives CDR1 SGHTA, CDR2 FQGTGA. The CDR3, as DNA: TGTGCCAGCAGCTTGACCGGGACACCGAACAATGAGCAGTTCTTC. Translating gives CASSLTGTPNNEQFF.

Points on this clone: Germline and junction disagree at one end, which may indicate a read error. This chain links TRBV2 with TRBJ2-7; TRBD1 matches 9 bases. The CDR3 is 13 amino acids. Germline V gene data show CDR1 as SNHLY and CDR2 as FYNNEI. The CDR3 sequence: CASKGTGLYAQYF. Written as DNA, the CDR3 is TGTGCCAGCAAAGGGACAGGGTTGTACGCGCAGTACTTC.

This clone is labeled medium-sized. The CDR3 spells CSARDGAGGFNEQFF. Written as DNA, the CDR3 is TGCAGTGCTAGAGATGGAGCGGGAGGTTTCAATGAGCAGTTCTTC. The V call is TRBV20-1, the J call TRBJ2-1, with 9 bases fitting TRBD2. The trim removed 0 bases at V and 6 bases at J, leaving 6 bases unmatched. The CDR3 consists of 15 residues. In germline, CDR1 is DFQATT, CDR2 SNEGSKA (reference sequence).

This clone was picked up a small number of times. The chain combines TRBV27 with TRBJ2-7, with D perhaps TRBD1 or TRBD2 (6 bases each). This CDR3 region has 11 residues. Germline CDR1 is MNHEY and CDR2 is SMNVEV (reference sequence). Trimming cost V 6 bases and J 6 bases, with 9 bases left between them. The CDR3 DNA follows: TGTGCCAGCAGAGGAGGGGGCGAGCAGTACTTC. It yields the protein CASRGGGEQYF.

V gene TRBV6-4 combines with J gene TRBJ2-7; 13 bases match TRBD2. In germline, CDR1 is MRHNA, CDR2 SNTAGT. CDR3 length: 13 residues. V shed 10 bases and J 5 bases; nucleotides not matched to a gene: 5. The chain's CDR3 is CATRTSGSHEQYF. The CDR3, as DNA: TGTGCCACCCGGACTAGCGGGAGCCACGAGCAGTACTTC.

CDR3 bases: TGTGCCAGCAGCCCGTCCACTAGCACAGATACGCAGTATTTT. Its translation: CASSPSTSTDTQYF. This sequence joins TRBV11-2 and TRBJ2-3; D not resolved. V shed 5 bases and J shed 0 bases, with 9 bases lying between them. This CDR3 contains 14 residues. Per the germline V gene, CDR1 is SGHAT and CDR2 is FQNNGV.

Only a few counts were recorded for this clone. The V gene is TRBV6-5, the J gene TRBJ1-1; TRBD1 is a possible D gene (5 bases). The CDR3 runs 15 residues. The germline CDR1 and CDR2 sequences are MNHEY and SVGAGI. The germline V and J ends were trimmed by 2 bases and 1 base, with 11 bases remaining between them. The CDR3: CASSYEGRRNTEAFF. In DNA form, the CDR3 reads TGTGCCAGCAGTTACGAGGGACGGAGGAACACTGAAGCTTTCTTT.

The sample holds a few counts of this clone. The chain recombines TRBV6-2 or TRBV6-3 with TRBJ2-1, with a tentative D call TRBD1 (5 bases). Trimming cost V 0 bases and J 9 bases, with 9 bases left between them. CDR1 is MNHEY, CDR2 SVGEGT, per germline. The length of the CDR3 is 13 residues. The CDR3: CASSYSFQGEQFF. As DNA, the CDR3 is TGTGCCAGCAGTTACTCCTTTCAGGGTGAGCAGTTCTTC.

The V call is TRBV7-9, the J call TRBJ1-1; 8 bases line up with TRBD1. The CDR3 is 15 residues long. CDR1 is SEHNR, CDR2 FQNEAQ, per germline (reference sequence). The trim removed 3 bases at V and 5 bases at J, leaving 8 bases unmatched. For the CDR3, the DNA is TGTGCCAGCAGCTTTCCGACAGGGGTGGGAACTGAAGCTTTCTTT. It is translated as CASSFPTGVGTEAFF.

The table lists this clone with a few counts. V gene TRBV9 combines with J gene TRBJ1-3; 7 bases fit TRBD1. CDR3 length: 16 residues. Per germline, CDR1 SGDLS and CDR2 YYNGEE. Trimming took 4 bases from V and 2 from J; bases not matched to a gene: 9. CDR3 protein: CASSLWDSRTGNTIYF. The CDR3 DNA follows: TGTGCCAGCAGCCTATGGGACAGTAGGACTGGAAACACCATATATTTT.

This clone was seen more than once but under ten times. V gene TRBV27 combines with J gene TRBJ2-1; 7 positions agree with TRBD2. Germline assignment: CDR1 MNHEY and CDR2 SMNVEV (reference sequence). There are 15 residues in the CDR3. The V gene end was trimmed by 3 bases and the J gene end by 9 bases; junction bases not matched to a gene: 11. CDR3 coding DNA: TGTGCCAGCAGTTTCCTACGGGAGGCGGGATCTGAGCAGTTCTTC. Residues: CASSFLREAGSEQFF.

The rearrangement links TRBV4-2 to TRBJ2-7; no definite D call. Between the trimmed V and J ends, which lost 5 bases and 4 bases, there was a span of 6 bases. CDR3 length: 11 amino acids. Germline CDR1 reads LGHNA; CDR2 reads YNFKEQ. CDR3 sequence reads: CASSARYEQYF. DNA for the CDR3: TGTGCCAGCAGCGCCCGTTACGAGCAGTACTTC.

This clone was seen a handful of times. The V gene is TRBV19, the J gene TRBJ2-1, with no clear D. V was pared by 3 bases and J by 10 bases, with 13 bases between. The CDR3 extends over 13 amino acids. Germline V gene sequence: CDR1 LNHDA, CDR2 SQIVND (reference sequence). CDR3 nucleotide sequence: TGTGCCAGTAGTATGGGTCGACATGGAGAGCAGTTCTTC. Its translation: CASSMGRHGEQFF.

This clone was counted only a few times. J is TRBJ1-6 and V is TRBV28, with 10 nucleotides matching TRBD1. CDR3 length equals 16 residues. From germline, CDR1 is MDHEN and CDR2 SYDVKM. The trim removed 6 bases at V and 8 bases at J, leaving 10 bases unmatched. The CDR3 DNA is TGTGCCAGCAGGGACCGGGGACAGGGGTATTATTCACCCCTCCACTTT. Amino acid sequence: CASRDRGQGYYSPLHF.

The chain combines TRBV7-2 with TRBJ2-1; perhaps D is TRBD1 or TRBD2 (7 bases each). The germline CDR1 and CDR2 sequences are SGHTA and FQGNSA. The CDR3 contains 13 residues. The V end lost 3 bases, the J end lost 10 bases, and 13 bases lay between the germline ends. This CDR3 is CASSFQGEGEQFF. The CDR3 coding sequence is TGTGCCAGCAGCTTTCAGGGGGAGGGGGAGCAGTTCTTC.

This clone has only a few counts. This sequence joins TRBV27 and TRBJ2-2; D unclear. Germline CDR1 and CDR2: MNHEY and SMNVEV (reference sequence). V gave up 0 bases and J gave up 3 bases, with 17 bases separating them. The CDR3 contains 18 residues. CDR3 nucleotide sequence: TGTGCCAGCAGTTTATCGGTAAACTGGGTATCCGACACCGGGGAGCTGTTTTTT. Protein sequence: CASSLSVNWVSDTGELFF.

This clone has a handful of counts. V gene TRBV6-5 combines with J gene TRBJ2-3; D is unclear. This CDR3 has 12 amino acids. The V gene lost 4 bases and the J gene lost 6 bases, with 8 bases spanning the gap. CDR1 is MNHEY, CDR2 SVGAGI, per germline. The CDR3 sequence is CASSSIRDTQYF. CDR3 coding DNA: TGTGCCAGCAGTTCTATCAGGGATACGCAGTATTTT.

This clone came up a few times. V and J are TRBV19 and TRBJ2-1, with unresolved D. Trimming pared 4 bases from V and 0 bases from J, leaving 10 bases between. This CDR3 comprises 15 residues. Germline V gene sequence: CDR1 LNHDA, CDR2 SQIVND (reference sequence). The DNA for the CDR3 is TGTGCCAGTAGTAGGTCAGTAGGCTCCTACAATGAGCAGTTCTTC. Translating it yields CASSRSVGSYNEQFF. Looking up the rest from reference TRBV19 and TRBJ2-1 gives the full variable domain: DGGITQSPKYLFRKEGQNVTLSCEQNLNHDAMYWYRQDPGQGLRLIYYSQIVNDFQKGDIAEGYSVSREKKESFPLTVTSAQKNPTAFYLCASSRSVGSYNEQFFGPGTRLTVL.

By share of the sample, this clone is medium-sized. This chain connects TRBV20-1 to TRBJ2-3; TRBD1 might be the D (5 bases). CDR1 is DFQATT, CDR2 SNEGSKA, per germline (reference sequence). V lost 3 bases, J lost 7 bases, and 17 bases lay in between. This CDR3 is built from 14 residues. CDR3 nucleotides: TGCAGTGCTAGGCTAAGTAGGGGATCGTATACGCAGTATTTT. Translated: CSARLSRGSYTQYF.

This chain connects TRBV5-1 to TRBJ1-1; the match to TRBD1 covers 7 bases. Germline V gene sequence: CDR1 SGHRS, CDR2 YFSETQ. V shed 4 bases and J 4 bases; nucleotides not matched to a gene: 4. There are 13 residues in the CDR3. CDR3 residues: CASSLQGRTEAFF. For the CDR3, the DNA is TGCGCCAGCAGCCTACAGGGGCGCACTGAAGCTTTCTTT. Full variable domain (rest looked up from reference TRBV5-1 and TRBJ1-1): KAGVTQTPRYLIKTRGQQVTLSCSPISGHRSVSWYQQTPGQGLQFLFEYFSETQRNKGNFPGRFSGRQFSNSRSEMNVSTLELGDSALYLCASSLQGRTEAFFGQGTRLTVV.

This clone occurred a few times. This chain connects TRBV5-1 to TRBJ2-7; 8 bases match TRBD2. This CDR3 has 16 residues. CDR1 SGHRS and CDR2 YFSETQ come from the germline V gene. Trimming cost V 4 bases and J 5 bases; bases outside gene matches: 14. CDR3 residues: CASSQTGTREPDEQYF. CDR3 in DNA: TGCGCCAGCAGCCAAACCGGGACTAGAGAACCAGACGAGCAGTACTTC.